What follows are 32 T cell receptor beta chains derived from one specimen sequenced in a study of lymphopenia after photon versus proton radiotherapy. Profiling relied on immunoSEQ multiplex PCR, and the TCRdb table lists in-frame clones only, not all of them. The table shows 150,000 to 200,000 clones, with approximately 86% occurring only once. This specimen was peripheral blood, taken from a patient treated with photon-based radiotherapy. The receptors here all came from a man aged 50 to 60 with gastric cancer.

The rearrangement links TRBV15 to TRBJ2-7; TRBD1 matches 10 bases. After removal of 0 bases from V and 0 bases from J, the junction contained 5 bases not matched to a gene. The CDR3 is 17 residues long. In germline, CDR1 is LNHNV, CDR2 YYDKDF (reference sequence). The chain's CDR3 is CATSRDGTGANSYEQYF. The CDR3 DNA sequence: TGTGCCACCAGCAGAGATGGGACAGGGGCGAACTCCTACGAGCAGTACTTC. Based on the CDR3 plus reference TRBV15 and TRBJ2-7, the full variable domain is DAMVIQNPRYQVTQFGKPVTLSCSQTLNHNVMYWYQQKSSQAPKLLFHYYDKDFNNEADTPDNFQSRRPNTSFCFLDIRSPGLGDTAMYLCATSRDGTGANSYEQYFGPGTRLTVT.

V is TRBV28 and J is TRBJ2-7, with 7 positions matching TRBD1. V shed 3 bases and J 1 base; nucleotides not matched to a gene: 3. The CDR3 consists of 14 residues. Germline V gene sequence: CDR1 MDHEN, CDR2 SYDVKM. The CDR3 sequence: CASSLGTASYEQYF. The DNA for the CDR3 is TGTGCCAGCAGTTTGGGGACAGCATCCTACGAGCAGTACTTC.

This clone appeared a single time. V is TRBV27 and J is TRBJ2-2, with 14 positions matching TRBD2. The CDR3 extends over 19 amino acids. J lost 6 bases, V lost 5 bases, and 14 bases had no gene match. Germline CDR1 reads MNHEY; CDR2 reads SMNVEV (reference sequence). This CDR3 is CASSGAGTSGRFNAGELFF. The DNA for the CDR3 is TGTGCCAGCAGTGGGGCCGGGACTAGCGGGAGATTCAACGCCGGGGAGCTGTTTTTT.

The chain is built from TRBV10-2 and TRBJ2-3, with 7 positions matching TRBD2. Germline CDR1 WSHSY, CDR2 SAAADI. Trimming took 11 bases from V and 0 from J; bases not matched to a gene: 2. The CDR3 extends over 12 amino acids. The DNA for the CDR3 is TGCGCCCTAGCGGCTAGCACAGATACGCAGTATTTT. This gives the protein CALAASTDTQYF.

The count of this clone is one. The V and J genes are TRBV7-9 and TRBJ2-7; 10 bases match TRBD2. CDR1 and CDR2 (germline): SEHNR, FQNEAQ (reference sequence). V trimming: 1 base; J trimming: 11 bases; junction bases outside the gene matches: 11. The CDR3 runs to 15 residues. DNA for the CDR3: TGTGCCAGCAGCTTAGGAGGGACTAGCGCCCCAAAAAAGTACTTC. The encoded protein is CASSLGGTSAPKKYF. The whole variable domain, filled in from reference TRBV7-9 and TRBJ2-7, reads DTGVSQNPRHKITKRGQNVTFRCDPISEHNRLYWYRQTLGQGPEFLTYFQNEAQLEKSRLLSDRFSAERPKGSFSTLEIQRTEQGDSAMYLCASSLGGTSAPKKYFGPGTRLTVT.

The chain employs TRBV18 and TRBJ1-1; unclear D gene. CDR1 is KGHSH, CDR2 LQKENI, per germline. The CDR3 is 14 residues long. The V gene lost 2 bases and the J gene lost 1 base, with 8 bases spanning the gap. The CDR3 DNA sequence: TGTGCCAGCTCACCAATGATACAGAACACTGAAGCTTTCTTT. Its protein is CASSPMIQNTEAFF.

Here the CDR3 reads CASSPAADTQYF. Written as DNA, the CDR3 is TGTGCCAGCTCACCCGCGGCTGATACGCAGTATTTT. The chain recombines TRBV18 with TRBJ2-3; D uncertain. Germline V gene sequence: CDR1 KGHSH, CDR2 LQKENI. V shed 3 bases and J shed 6 bases, with 7 bases lying between them. The CDR3 contains 12 residues.

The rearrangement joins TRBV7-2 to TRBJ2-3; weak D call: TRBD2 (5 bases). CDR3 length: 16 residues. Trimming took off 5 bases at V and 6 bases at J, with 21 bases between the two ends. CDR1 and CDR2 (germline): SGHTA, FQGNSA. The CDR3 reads CASSPQVASSADTQYF. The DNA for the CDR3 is TGTGCCAGCAGCCCGCAAGTCGCTAGCTCGGCGGATACGCAGTATTTT.

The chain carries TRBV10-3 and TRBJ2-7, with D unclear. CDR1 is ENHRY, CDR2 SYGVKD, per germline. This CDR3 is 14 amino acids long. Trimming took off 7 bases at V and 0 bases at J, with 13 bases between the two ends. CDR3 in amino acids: CAIKYTPSSYEQYF. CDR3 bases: TGTGCCATCAAATACACTCCGAGCTCCTACGAGCAGTACTTC.

The CDR3 loop is CASRGQGIPYSNQPQHF. DNA for the CDR3: TGTGCCAGCAGAGGACAGGGTATCCCCTATAGCAATCAGCCCCAGCATTTT. The chain is built from TRBV27 and TRBJ1-5, with 8 bases lining up with TRBD1. Germline V gene lookup returns CDR1 MNHEY and CDR2 SMNVEV (reference sequence). CDR3 size: 17 residues. V shed 6 bases and J 0 bases; nucleotides not matched to a gene: 10.

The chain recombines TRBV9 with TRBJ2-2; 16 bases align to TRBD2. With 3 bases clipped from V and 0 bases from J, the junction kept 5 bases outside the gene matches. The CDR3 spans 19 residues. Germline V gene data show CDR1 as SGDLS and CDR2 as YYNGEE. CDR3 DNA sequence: TGTGCCAGCAGCGACGGGACTAGCGGGAGGGTCCCGAACACCGGGGAGCTGTTTTTT. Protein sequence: CASSDGTSGRVPNTGELFF.

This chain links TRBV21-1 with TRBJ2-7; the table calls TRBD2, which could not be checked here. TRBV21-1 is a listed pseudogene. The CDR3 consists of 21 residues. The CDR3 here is CASSAGDRPSGRMKFSYEQYF. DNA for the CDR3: TGTGCCAGCAGCGCCGGGGACAGACCTAGCGGGAGGATGAAATTCTCCTACGAGCAGTACTTC.

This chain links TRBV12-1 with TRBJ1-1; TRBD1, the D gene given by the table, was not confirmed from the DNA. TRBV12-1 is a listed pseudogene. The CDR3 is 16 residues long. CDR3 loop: CASSFTGTEIPREAFF. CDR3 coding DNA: TGTGCCAGCAGCTTTACCGGGACAGAGATTCCCCGTGAAGCTTTCTTT.

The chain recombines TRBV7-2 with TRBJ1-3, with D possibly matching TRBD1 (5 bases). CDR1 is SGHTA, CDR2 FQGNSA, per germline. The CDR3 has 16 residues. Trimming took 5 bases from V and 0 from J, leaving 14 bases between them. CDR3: CASSRGGVDSGNTIYF. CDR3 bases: TGTGCCAGCAGCCGCGGGGGGGTCGACTCTGGAAACACCATATATTTT.

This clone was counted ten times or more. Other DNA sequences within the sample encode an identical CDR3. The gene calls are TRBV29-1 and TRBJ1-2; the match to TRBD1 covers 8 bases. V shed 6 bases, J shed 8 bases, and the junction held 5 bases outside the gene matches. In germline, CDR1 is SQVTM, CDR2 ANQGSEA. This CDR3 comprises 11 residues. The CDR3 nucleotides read TGCAGCGTCTCTGCAGGGGGCGGCTACACCTTC. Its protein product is CSVSAGGGYTF.

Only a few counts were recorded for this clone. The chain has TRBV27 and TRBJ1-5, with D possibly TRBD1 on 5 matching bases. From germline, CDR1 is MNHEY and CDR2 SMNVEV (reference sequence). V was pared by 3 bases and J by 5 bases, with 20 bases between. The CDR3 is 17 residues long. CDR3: CASSFPRREGPYQPQHF. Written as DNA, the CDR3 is TGTGCCAGCAGTTTCCCAAGAAGGGAGGGGCCCTATCAGCCCCAGCATTTT.

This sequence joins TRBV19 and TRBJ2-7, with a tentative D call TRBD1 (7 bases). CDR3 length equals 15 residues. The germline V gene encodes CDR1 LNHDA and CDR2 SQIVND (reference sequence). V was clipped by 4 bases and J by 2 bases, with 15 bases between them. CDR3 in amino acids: CASSTQGGIAYEQYF. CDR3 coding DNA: TGTGCCAGTAGTACGCAGGGGGGAATCGCCTACGAGCAGTACTTC.

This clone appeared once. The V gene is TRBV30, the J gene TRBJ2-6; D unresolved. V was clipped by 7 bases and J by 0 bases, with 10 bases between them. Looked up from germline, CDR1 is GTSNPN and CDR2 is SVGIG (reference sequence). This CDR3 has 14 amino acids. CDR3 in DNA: TGTGCCTTCTTTCTTTACTCTGGGGCCAACGTCCTGACTTTC. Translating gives CAFFLYSGANVLTF.

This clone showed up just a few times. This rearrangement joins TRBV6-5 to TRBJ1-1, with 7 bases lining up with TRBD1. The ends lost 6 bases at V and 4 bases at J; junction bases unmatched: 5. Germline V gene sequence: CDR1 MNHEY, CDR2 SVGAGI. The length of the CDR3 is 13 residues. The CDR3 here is CASRRTGGTEAFF. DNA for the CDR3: TGTGCCAGCAGGAGGACAGGAGGCACTGAAGCTTTCTTT.

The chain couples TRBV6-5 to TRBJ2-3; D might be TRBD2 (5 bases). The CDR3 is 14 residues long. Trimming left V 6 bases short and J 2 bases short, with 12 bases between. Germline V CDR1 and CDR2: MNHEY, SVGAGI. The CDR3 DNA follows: TGTGCCAGCAGAAAGCGGAGTCTCACAGATACGCAGTATTTT. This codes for CASRKRSLTDTQYF.

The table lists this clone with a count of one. CDR3 coding DNA: TGTGCCAGCAGTTCATATACTCTTTACGACAGGAGGATGACCTACGAGCAGTACTTC. Residues: CASSSYTLYDRRMTYEQYF. This chain links TRBV28 with TRBJ2-7; tentatively, D is TRBD1 (6 bases). Germline V gene sequence: CDR1 MDHEN, CDR2 SYDVKM. The CDR3 is made up of 19 amino acids. V was cut by 4 bases and J by 2 bases, with 27 bases left in between.

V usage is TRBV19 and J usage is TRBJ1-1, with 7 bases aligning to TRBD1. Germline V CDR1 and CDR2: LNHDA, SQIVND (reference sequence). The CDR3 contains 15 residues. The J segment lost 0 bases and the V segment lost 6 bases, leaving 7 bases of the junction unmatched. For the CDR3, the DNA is TGTGCCAGTAGGGCCCCAGGGGGACTGAACACTGAAGCTTTCTTT. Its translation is CASRAPGGLNTEAFF. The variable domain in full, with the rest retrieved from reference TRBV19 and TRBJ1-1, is DGGITQSPKYLFRKEGQNVTLSCEQNLNHDAMYWYRQDPGQGLRLIYYSQIVNDFQKGDIAEGYSVSREKKESFPLTVTSAQKNPTAFYLCASRAPGGLNTEAFFGQGTRLTVV.

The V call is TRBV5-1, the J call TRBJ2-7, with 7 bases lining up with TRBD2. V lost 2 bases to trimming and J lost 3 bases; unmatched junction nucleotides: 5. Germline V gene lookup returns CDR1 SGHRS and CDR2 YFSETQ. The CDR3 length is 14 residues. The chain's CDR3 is CASSFAGALYEQYF. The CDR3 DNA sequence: TGCGCCAGCAGCTTCGCGGGAGCACTCTACGAGCAGTACTTC.

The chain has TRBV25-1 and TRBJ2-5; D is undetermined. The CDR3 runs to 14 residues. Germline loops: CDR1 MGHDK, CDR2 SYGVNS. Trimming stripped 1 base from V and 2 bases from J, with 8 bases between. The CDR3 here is CASSESVQQETQYF. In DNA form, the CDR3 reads TGTGCCAGCAGTGAATCGGTTCAGCAAGAGACCCAGTACTTC.

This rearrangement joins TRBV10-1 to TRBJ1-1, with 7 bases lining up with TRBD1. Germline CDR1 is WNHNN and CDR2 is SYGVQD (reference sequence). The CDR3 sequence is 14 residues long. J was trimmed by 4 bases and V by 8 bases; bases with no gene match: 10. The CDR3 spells CASSRGGEGTEAFF. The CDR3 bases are TGCGCCAGCTCGCGAGGGGGCGAAGGCACTGAAGCTTTCTTT.

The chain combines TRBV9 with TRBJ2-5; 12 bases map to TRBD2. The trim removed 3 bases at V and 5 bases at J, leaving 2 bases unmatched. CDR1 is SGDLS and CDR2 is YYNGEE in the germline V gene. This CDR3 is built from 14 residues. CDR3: CASSATSGSETQYF. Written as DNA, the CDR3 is TGTGCCAGCAGCGCGACTAGCGGGAGTGAGACCCAGTACTTC.

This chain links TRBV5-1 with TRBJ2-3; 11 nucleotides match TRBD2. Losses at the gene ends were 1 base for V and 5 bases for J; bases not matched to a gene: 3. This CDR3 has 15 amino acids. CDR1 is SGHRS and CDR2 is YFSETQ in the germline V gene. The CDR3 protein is CASSLSLAGGDTQYF. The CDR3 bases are TGCGCCAGCAGCTTGAGTCTAGCGGGAGGAGATACGCAGTATTTT.

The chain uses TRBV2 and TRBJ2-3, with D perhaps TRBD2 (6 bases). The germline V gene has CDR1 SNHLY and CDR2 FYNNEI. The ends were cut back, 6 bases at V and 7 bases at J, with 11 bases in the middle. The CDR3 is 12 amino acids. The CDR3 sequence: CASRAGTYTQYF. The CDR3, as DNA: TGTGCCAGCAGAGCCGGGACTTATACGCAGTATTTT. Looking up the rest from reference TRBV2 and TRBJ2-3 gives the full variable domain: EPEVTQTPSHQVTQMGQEVILRCVPISNHLYFYWYRQILGQKVEFLVSFYNNEISEKSEIFDDQFSVERPDGSNFTLKIRSTKLEDSAMYFCASRAGTYTQYFGPGTRLTVL.

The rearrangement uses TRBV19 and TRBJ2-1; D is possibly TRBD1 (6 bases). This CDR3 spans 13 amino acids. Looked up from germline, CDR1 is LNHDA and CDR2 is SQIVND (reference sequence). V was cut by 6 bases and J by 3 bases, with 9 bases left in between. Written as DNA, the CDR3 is TGTGCCAGTAGGAGACAGGTCTACAATGAGCAGTTCTTC. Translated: CASRRQVYNEQFF. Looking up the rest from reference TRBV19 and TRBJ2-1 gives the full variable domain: DGGITQSPKYLFRKEGQNVTLSCEQNLNHDAMYWYRQDPGQGLRLIYYSQIVNDFQKGDIAEGYSVSREKKESFPLTVTSAQKNPTAFYLCASRRQVYNEQFFGPGTRLTVL.

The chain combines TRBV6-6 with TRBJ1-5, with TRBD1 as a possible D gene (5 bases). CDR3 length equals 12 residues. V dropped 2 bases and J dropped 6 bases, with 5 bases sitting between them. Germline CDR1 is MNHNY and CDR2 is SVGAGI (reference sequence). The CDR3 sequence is CASSYQGQPQHF. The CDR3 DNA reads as TGTGCCAGCAGTTACCAGGGTCAGCCCCAGCATTTT.

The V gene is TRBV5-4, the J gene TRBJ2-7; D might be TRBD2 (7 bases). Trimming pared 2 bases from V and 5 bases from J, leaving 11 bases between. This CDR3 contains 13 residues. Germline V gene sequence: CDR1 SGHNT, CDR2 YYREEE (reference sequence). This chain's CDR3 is CASSFRGADEQYF. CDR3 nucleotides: TGTGCCAGCAGCTTTCGGGGGGCAGACGAGCAGTACTTC.

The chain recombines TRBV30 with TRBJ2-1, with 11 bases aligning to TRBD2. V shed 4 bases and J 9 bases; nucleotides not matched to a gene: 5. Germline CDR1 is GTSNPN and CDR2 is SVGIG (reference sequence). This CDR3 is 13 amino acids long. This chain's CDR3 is CAWTGLAVGEQFF. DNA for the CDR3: TGTGCCTGGACGGGACTAGCGGTTGGTGAGCAGTTCTTC.